The 11 T cell receptor beta chains given below trace back to one sample, sequenced in a study of beta chain features in type 1 diabetes. Study results and limitations: People with Type 1 diabetes carried modestly yet significantly shorter TCRB CDR3s in all four CD4+ subsets.

Every isolated RNA sample was fully reverse transcribed, so sequencing captured expressed TCRB transcripts. Only in-frame clones appear in the TCRdb table, and some are missing; sequencing was by immunoSEQ multiplex PCR. The sample holds about 260,000 clones; roughly 25% are singletons and the top ten take around 0.013%. Their recognized antigens are unknown. Sequenced sample: naive CD4+ T cells from blood. The receptor source for this set is a young woman with type 1 diabetes.

This chain joins TRBV30 and TRBJ2-4; 9 bases agree with TRBD2. The CDR3 is made up of 17 amino acids. Germline V lookup: CDR1 GTSNPN, CDR2 SVGIG (reference sequence). V lost 4 bases to trimming and J lost 1 base; unmatched junction nucleotides: 11. The CDR3 loop reads CAWMDSGGPSAKNIQYF. DNA for the CDR3: TGTGCCTGGATGGACAGCGGGGGGCCCTCGGCCAAAAACATTCAGTACTTC.

This clone has just a few counts. This chain connects TRBV11-2 to TRBJ2-1; 7 bases are a match to TRBD2. The CDR3 length is 13 residues. Germline CDR1 is SGHAT and CDR2 is FQNNGV. With 5 bases clipped from V and 7 bases from J, the junction kept 5 bases outside the gene matches. The CDR3 loop reads CASSQPAGNEQFF. The CDR3 DNA reads as TGTGCCAGCAGCCAACCAGCGGGGAATGAGCAGTTCTTC.

V gene TRBV28 combines with J gene TRBJ2-5; 8 nucleotides align to TRBD2. The J segment lost 5 bases and the V segment lost 7 bases, leaving 6 bases of the junction unmatched. Germline assignment: CDR1 MDHEN and CDR2 SYDVKM. The CDR3 is made up of 13 amino acids. CDR3 amino acids: CASTSGTRETQYF. In DNA form, the CDR3 reads TGTGCCAGCACCTCCGGGACTAGGGAGACCCAGTACTTC.

This clone was counted a few times. V and J are TRBV18 and TRBJ2-6; 7 bases align to TRBD1. The CDR3 consists of 20 residues. The germline CDR1 and CDR2 sequences are KGHSH and LQKENI. Losses at the gene ends were 4 bases for V and 0 bases for J; bases not matched to a gene: 15. This CDR3 is CASSRPGQSFPSSGANVLTF. DNA for the CDR3: TGTGCCAGCTCACGACCGGGACAGTCCTTTCCTAGCTCTGGGGCCAACGTCCTGACTTTC.

CDR3 in amino acids: CASSLATAGFGRTDTQYF. The CDR3 nucleotides are TGTGCCAGCAGCTTGGCCACGGCAGGGTTTGGTAGGACAGATACGCAGTATTTT. The chain has TRBV5-4 and TRBJ2-3; a weak D match, TRBD1 (5 bases). V lost 0 bases and J lost 3, with 20 bases in between. Germline loops: CDR1 SGHNT, CDR2 YYREEE (reference sequence). This CDR3 comprises 18 residues.

The chain links TRBV2 to TRBJ2-3; a weak D match, TRBD2 (6 bases). Germline V gene lookup returns CDR1 SNHLY and CDR2 FYNNEI. This CDR3 comprises 13 residues. The V end lost 11 bases, the J end lost 1 base, and 13 bases lay between the germline ends. CDR3 region: CAGRGDGTDTQYF. As DNA, the CDR3 is TGTGCCGGGCGGGGAGATGGCACAGATACGCAGTATTTT.

This clone was counted between two and nine times. The chain recombines TRBV12-5 with TRBJ1-5; D gene unclear. Trimming took 3 bases from V and 1 from J, leaving 4 bases between them. The length of the CDR3 is 13 residues. Germline CDR1 LGHNT, CDR2 FRNRAP. As DNA, the CDR3 is TGTGCTAGTGGTTTCGAGAGCAATCAGCCCCAGCATTTT. Translating it yields CASGFESNQPQHF.

This chain connects TRBV29-1 to TRBJ2-7, with D tentatively TRBD1 (6 bases). The germline CDR1 and CDR2 sequences are SQVTM and ANQGSEA. This CDR3 has 13 amino acids. V lost 4 bases and J 2 bases, leaving 12 bases between the germline ends. CDR3 DNA sequence: TGCAGCGTTGGTCACAGGGCGCCCTACGAGCAGTACTTC. It specifies CSVGHRAPYEQYF.

The V gene is TRBV7-2, the J gene TRBJ2-1; 7 bases map to TRBD2. The CDR3 runs to 14 residues. CDR1 and CDR2 from the germline V gene are SGHTA and FQGNSA. The V segment lost 5 bases and the J segment 8 bases; nucleotides outside the gene matches: 9. CDR3 sequence: CASSLLAGEDEQFF. The CDR3 DNA sequence: TGTGCCAGCAGCCTCTTGGCGGGAGAGGATGAGCAGTTCTTC.

There are a few counts of this clone. The chain couples TRBV5-1 to TRBJ2-1; 8 nucleotides agree with TRBD2. The ends lost 9 bases at V and 9 bases at J; junction bases unmatched: 14. CDR3 length equals 14 residues. Germline values: CDR1 SGHRS, CDR2 YFSETQ. CDR3 sequence: CATKAGDTVGEQFF. The CDR3 DNA is TGCGCCACCAAAGCGGGAGATACGGTCGGTGAGCAGTTCTTC.

This clone was counted a few times. The V gene is TRBV5-4, the J gene TRBJ2-1; D may be TRBD2 (6 bases). V was clipped by 7 bases and J by 7 bases, with 12 bases between them. In germline, CDR1 is SGHNT, CDR2 YYREEE (reference sequence). This CDR3 comprises 12 residues. The CDR3 region has the DNA TGTGCCAGCCGGGACTTTCGGAATGAGCAGTTCTTC. This gives the protein CASRDFRNEQFF.